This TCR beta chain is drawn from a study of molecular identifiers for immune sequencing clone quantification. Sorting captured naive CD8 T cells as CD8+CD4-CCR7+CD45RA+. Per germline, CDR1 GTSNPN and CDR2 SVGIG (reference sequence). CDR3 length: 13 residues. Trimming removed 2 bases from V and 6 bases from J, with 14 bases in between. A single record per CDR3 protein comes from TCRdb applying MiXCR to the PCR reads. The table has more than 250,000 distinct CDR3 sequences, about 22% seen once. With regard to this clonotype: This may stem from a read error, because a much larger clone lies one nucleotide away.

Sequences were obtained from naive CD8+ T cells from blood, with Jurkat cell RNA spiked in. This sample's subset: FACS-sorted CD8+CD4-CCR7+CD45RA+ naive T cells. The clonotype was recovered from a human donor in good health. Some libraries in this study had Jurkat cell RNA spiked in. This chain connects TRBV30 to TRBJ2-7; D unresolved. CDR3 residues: CAWSMTGPGEQYF. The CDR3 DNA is TGTGCCTGGAGTATGACGGGCCCTGGCGAGCAGTACTTC.